A selection of T cell receptor beta chains follows, all from one sample in a study of T cell responses to AZD1222 COVID-19 vaccine. Repertoires were generated with immunoSEQ multiplex PCR, while TCRdb's copy carries only in-frame clones and drops some. The sample includes approximately 120,000 clones, more than 70% of them seen just once. Material: peripheral blood, obtained on day 0 of AZD1222 vaccination. The receptors here all came from an adult in good health. Both conserved end residues are part of each CDR3. A D gene is named only where the DNA matches it firmly. Rows give clone size only sometimes, using once, few, many, or a class for an expanded clone.

j_call: TRBJ2-1; v_call: TRBV7-9; d_call: NA; clone_size: NA; cdr3_length: 17; cdr3_aa: CASSLLSGGTSYNEQFF; cdr3_nt: TGTGCCAGCAGCCTCCTCTCTGGAGGGACCTCCTACAATGAGCAGTTCTTC
j_call: TRBJ2-1; v_call: TRBV5-1; d_call: TRBD2; clone_size: NA; cdr3_length: 15; cdr3_aa: CASSLRLAGANEQFF; cdr3_nt: TGCGCCAGCAGCTTAAGGCTAGCGGGAGCCAATGAGCAGTTCTTC
j_call: TRBJ2-2; v_call: TRBV7-8; d_call: TRBD2; clone_size: few; cdr3_length: 16; cdr3_aa: CASTLLAGGNTGELFF; cdr3_nt: TGTGCCAGCACCCTTTTAGCGGGAGGAAACACCGGGGAGCTGTTTTTT
j_call: TRBJ2-7; v_call: TRBV29-1; d_call: TRBD1; clone_size: NA; cdr3_length: 13; cdr3_aa: CSVVGTGPYEQYF; cdr3_nt: TGCAGCGTTGTAGGGACAGGACCTTACGAGCAGTACTTC
j_call: TRBJ2-1; v_call: TRBV11-2; d_call: TRBD2; clone_size: NA; cdr3_length: 14; cdr3_aa: CASSNSGRGTKQFF; cdr3_nt: TGTGCCAGCAGCAATAGCGGGAGGGGAACTAAGCAGTTCTTC
j_call: TRBJ2-7; v_call: TRBV10-3; d_call: TRBD2; clone_size: NA; cdr3_length: 14; cdr3_aa: CAISTSGSSYEQYF; cdr3_nt: TGTGCCATCAGTACTAGCGGGAGCTCCTACGAGCAGTACTTC
j_call: TRBJ2-1; v_call: TRBV7-6; d_call: NA; clone_size: NA; cdr3_length: 18; cdr3_aa: CASSLAGPSAPLYNEQFF; cdr3_nt: TGTGCCAGCAGCTTAGCGGGTCCCTCTGCCCCTTTGTACAATGAGCAGTTCTTC
j_call: TRBJ1-1; v_call: TRBV11-3; d_call: NA; clone_size: NA; cdr3_length: 13; cdr3_aa: CASSLGLNTEAFF; cdr3_nt: TGTGCCAGCAGCTTAGGGTTGAACACTGAAGCTTTCTTT
j_call: TRBJ1-5; v_call: TRBV12-5; d_call: NA; clone_size: NA; cdr3_length: 12; cdr3_aa: CASGLGNQPQHF; cdr3_nt: TGTGCTAGTGGTTTGGGCAATCAGCCCCAGCATTTT
j_call: TRBJ1-6; v_call: TRBV2; d_call: NA; clone_size: NA; cdr3_length: 16; cdr3_aa: CASSEEGGGVNSPLHF; cdr3_nt: TGTGCCAGCAGTGAGGAAGGGGGAGGTGTTAATTCACCCCTCCACTTT
j_call: TRBJ2-3; v_call: TRBV13; d_call: NA; clone_size: once; cdr3_length: 16; cdr3_aa: CASSLSGVGNTDTQYF; cdr3_nt: TGTGCCAGCAGCTTATCAGGGGTTGGTAACACAGATACGCAGTATTTT
j_call: TRBJ2-1; v_call: TRBV5-8; d_call: NA; clone_size: NA; cdr3_length: 11; cdr3_aa: CASTSGDEQFF; cdr3_nt: TGTGCCAGCACCTCGGGGGATGAGCAGTTCTTC
j_call: TRBJ2-7; v_call: TRBV5-5; d_call: NA; clone_size: once; cdr3_length: 15; cdr3_aa: CASSLAPGSSYEQYF; cdr3_nt: TGTGCCAGCAGCTTGGCCCCCGGGAGCTCCTACGAGCAGTACTTC
j_call: TRBJ2-3; v_call: TRBV28; d_call: TRBD2; clone_size: NA; cdr3_length: 19; cdr3_aa: CASSFKVTSGGPSTDTQYF; cdr3_nt: TGTGCCAGCAGTTTTAAAGTAACTAGCGGGGGTCCTAGCACAGATACGCAGTATTTT
j_call: TRBJ2-1; v_call: TRBV7-6; d_call: TRBD1; clone_size: NA; cdr3_length: 17; cdr3_aa: CASSSEGAASSYNEQFF; cdr3_nt: TGTGCCAGCAGCTCTGAGGGGGCAGCTAGCTCCTACAATGAGCAGTTCTTC
j_call: TRBJ1-2; v_call: TRBV30; d_call: NA; clone_size: NA; cdr3_length: 13; cdr3_aa: CAWSADVSYGYTF; cdr3_nt: TGTGCCTGGAGTGCGGACGTTAGCTATGGCTACACCTTC
j_call: TRBJ2-1; v_call: TRBV5-1; d_call: NA; clone_size: NA; cdr3_length: 14; cdr3_aa: CASTARLLGNEQFF; cdr3_nt: TGCGCCAGCACCGCACGTTTGCTGGGGAATGAGCAGTTCTTC
j_call: TRBJ1-5; v_call: TRBV19; d_call: NA; clone_size: NA; cdr3_length: 15; cdr3_aa: CASSIKGWSNQPQHF; cdr3_nt: TGTGCCAGTAGTATAAAGGGTTGGAGCAATCAGCCCCAGCATTTT
j_call: TRBJ2-2; v_call: TRBV6-4; d_call: NA; clone_size: NA; cdr3_length: 13; cdr3_aa: CASSEANTGELFF; cdr3_nt: TGTGCCAGCAGTGAAGCGAACACCGGGGAGCTGTTTTTT
j_call: TRBJ2-5; v_call: TRBV18; d_call: NA; clone_size: NA; cdr3_length: 14; cdr3_aa: CASSPEPSSGTQYF; cdr3_nt: TGTGCCAGCTCACCTGAACCCTCATCGGGGACCCAGTACTTC
j_call: TRBJ1-2; v_call: TRBV27; d_call: TRBD1; clone_size: NA; cdr3_length: 15; cdr3_aa: CASSLVTGGNYGYTF; cdr3_nt: TGTGCCAGCAGTCTTGTAACAGGGGGAAACTATGGCTACACCTTC
j_call: TRBJ1-2; v_call: TRBV25-1; d_call: NA; clone_size: NA; cdr3_length: 11; cdr3_aa: CASRRTGGYTF; cdr3_nt: TGTGCCAGCAGAAGGACGGGGGGCTACACCTTC
j_call: TRBJ2-1; v_call: TRBV15; d_call: NA; clone_size: NA; cdr3_length: 15; cdr3_aa: CAIARRLTSYNEQFF; cdr3_nt: TGTGCCATCGCGCGGAGACTAACCTCCTACAATGAGCAGTTCTTC
j_call: TRBJ1-1; v_call: TRBV2; d_call: TRBD1; clone_size: NA; cdr3_length: 13; cdr3_aa: CASSEMTGAEAFF; cdr3_nt: TGTGCCAGCAGTGAGATGACAGGGGCTGAAGCTTTCTTT
j_call: TRBJ2-7; v_call: TRBV10-3; d_call: NA; clone_size: once; cdr3_length: 14; cdr3_aa: CAISEMGGSYEQYF; cdr3_nt: TGTGCCATCAGTGAGATGGGGGGCTCCTACGAGCAGTACTTC
j_call: TRBJ1-1; v_call: TRBV27; d_call: NA; clone_size: NA; cdr3_length: 15; cdr3_aa: CASSTPSGFRAEAFF; cdr3_nt: TGTGCCAGCAGTACGCCCTCAGGGTTTAGAGCTGAAGCTTTCTTT
j_call: TRBJ2-7; v_call: TRBV5-1; d_call: NA; clone_size: NA; cdr3_length: 17; cdr3_aa: CASSPGVGSLSFYEQYF; cdr3_nt: TGCGCCAGCAGCCCCGGGGTGGGGTCCCTGTCTTTCTACGAGCAGTACTTC
j_call: TRBJ2-5; v_call: TRBV5-1; d_call: NA; clone_size: NA; cdr3_length: 16; cdr3_aa: CASSLRGGGFQETQYF; cdr3_nt: TGCGCCAGCAGCTTACGGGGCGGGGGCTTCCAAGAGACCCAGTACTTC
j_call: TRBJ2-7; v_call: TRBV28; d_call: NA; clone_size: few; cdr3_length: 15; cdr3_aa: CASRDSGESSYEQYF; cdr3_nt: TGTGCCAGCAGGGATTCAGGGGAGAGCTCCTACGAGCAGTACTTC